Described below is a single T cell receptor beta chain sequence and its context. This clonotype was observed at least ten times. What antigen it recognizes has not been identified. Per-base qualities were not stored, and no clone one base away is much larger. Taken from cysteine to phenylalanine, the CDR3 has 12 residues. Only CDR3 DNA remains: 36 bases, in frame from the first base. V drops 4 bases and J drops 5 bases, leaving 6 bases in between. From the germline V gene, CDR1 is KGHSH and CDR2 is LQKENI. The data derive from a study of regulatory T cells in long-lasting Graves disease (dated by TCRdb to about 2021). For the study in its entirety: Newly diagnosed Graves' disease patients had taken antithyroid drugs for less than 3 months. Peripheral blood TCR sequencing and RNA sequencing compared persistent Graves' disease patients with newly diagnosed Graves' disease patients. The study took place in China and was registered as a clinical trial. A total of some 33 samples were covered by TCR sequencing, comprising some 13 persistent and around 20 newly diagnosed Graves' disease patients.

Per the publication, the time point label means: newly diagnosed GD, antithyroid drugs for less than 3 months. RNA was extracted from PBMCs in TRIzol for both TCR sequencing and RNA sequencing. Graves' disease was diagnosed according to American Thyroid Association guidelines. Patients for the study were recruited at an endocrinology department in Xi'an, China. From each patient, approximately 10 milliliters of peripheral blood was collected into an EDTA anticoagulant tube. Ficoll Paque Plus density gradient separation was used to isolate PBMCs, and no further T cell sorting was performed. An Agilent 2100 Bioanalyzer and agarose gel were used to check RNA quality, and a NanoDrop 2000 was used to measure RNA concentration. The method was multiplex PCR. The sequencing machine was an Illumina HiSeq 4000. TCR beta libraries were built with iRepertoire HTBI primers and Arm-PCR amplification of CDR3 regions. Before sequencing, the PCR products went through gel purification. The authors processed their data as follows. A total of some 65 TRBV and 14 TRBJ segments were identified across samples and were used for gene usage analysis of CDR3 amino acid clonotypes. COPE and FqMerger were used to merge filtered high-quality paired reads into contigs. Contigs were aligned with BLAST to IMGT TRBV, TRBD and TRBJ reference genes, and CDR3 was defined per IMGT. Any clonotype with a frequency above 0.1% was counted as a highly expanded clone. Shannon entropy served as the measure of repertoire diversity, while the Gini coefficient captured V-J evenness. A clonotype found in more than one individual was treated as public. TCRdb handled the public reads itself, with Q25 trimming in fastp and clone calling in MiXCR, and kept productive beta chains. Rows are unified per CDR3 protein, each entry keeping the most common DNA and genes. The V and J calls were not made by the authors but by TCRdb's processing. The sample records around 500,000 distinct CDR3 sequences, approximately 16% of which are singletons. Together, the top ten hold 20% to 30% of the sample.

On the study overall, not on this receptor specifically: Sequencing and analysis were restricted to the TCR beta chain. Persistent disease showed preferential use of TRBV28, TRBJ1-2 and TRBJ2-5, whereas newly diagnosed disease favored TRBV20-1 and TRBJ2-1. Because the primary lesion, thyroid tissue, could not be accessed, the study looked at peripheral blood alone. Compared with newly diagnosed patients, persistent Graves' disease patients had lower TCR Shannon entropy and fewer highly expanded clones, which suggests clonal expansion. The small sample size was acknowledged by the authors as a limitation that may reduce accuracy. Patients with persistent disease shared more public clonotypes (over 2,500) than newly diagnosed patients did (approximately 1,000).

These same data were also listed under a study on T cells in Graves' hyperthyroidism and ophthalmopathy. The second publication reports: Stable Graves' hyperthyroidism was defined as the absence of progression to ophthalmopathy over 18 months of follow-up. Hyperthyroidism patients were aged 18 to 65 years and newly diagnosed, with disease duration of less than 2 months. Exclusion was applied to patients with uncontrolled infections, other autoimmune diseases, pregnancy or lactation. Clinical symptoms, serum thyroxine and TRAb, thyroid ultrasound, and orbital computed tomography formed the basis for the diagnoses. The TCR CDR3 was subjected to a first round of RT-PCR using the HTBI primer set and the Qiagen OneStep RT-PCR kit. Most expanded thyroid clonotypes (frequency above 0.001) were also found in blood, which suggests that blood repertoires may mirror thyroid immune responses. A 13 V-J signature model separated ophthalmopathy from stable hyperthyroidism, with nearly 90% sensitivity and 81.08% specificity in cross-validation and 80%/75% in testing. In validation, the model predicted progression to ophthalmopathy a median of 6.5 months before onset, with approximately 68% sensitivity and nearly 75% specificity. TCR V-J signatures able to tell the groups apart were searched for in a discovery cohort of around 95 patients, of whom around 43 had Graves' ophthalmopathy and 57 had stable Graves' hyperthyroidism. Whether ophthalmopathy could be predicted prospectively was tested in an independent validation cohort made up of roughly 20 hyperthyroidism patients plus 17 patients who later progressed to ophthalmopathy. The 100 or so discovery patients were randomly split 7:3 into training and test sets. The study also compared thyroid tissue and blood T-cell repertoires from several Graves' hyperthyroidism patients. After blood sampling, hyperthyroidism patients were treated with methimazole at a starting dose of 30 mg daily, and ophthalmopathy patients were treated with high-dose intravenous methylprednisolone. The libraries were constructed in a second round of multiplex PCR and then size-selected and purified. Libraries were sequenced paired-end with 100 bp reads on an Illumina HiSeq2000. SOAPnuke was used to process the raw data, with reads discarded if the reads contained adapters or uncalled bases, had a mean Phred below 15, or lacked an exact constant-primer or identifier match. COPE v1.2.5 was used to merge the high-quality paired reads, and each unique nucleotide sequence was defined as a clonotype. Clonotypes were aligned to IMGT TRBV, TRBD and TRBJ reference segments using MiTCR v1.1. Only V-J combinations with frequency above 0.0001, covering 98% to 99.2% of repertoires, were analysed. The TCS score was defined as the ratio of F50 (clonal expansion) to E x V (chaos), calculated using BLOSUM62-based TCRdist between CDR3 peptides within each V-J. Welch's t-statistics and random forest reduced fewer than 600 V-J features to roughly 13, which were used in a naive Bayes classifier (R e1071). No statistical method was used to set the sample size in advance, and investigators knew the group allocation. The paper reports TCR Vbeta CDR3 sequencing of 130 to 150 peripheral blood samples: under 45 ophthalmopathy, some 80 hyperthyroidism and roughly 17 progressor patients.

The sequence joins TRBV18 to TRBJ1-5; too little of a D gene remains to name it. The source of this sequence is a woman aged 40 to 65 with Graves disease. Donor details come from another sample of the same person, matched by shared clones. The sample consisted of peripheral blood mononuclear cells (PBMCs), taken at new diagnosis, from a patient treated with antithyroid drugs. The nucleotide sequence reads TGTGCCAGCTCACGCTATGATCAGCCCCAGCATTTT. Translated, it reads CASSRYDQPQHF.